The next 27 T cell receptor beta chains were all read from a single sample in a study of blood T cell repertoires in COVID-19. The method was immunoSEQ multiplex PCR; TCRdb's version includes in-frame clones alone and lacks a portion of them. The sample lists about 150,000 clones, 85% to 90% seen once, with about an eighth in the top ten. Sequencing used peripheral blood. The receptors were gathered from a man aged 18 to 35 with COVID-19, enrolled during active disease.

The chain carries TRBV7-6 and TRBJ2-3, with 13 bases that match TRBD2. The germline CDR1 and CDR2 sequences are SGHVS and FNYEAQ. V lost 4 bases, J lost 6 bases, and 4 bases stayed unmatched. This CDR3 has 15 residues. CDR3 residues: CASSWTSGRTDTQYF. CDR3 DNA sequence: TGTGCCAGCAGCTGGACTAGCGGGAGAACGGATACGCAGTATTTT. Variable domain in full (rest from reference TRBV7-6 and TRBJ2-3): GAGVSQSPRYKVTKRGQDVALRCDPISGHVSLYWYRQALGQGPEFLTYFNYEAQQDKSGLPNDRFSAERPEGSISTLTIQRTEQRDSAMYRCASSWTSGRTDTQYFGPGTRLTVL.

V usage is TRBV6-6 and J usage is TRBJ2-5; tentatively, D is TRBD1 (5 bases). This CDR3 spans 14 amino acids. Per the germline V gene, CDR1 is MNHNY and CDR2 is SVGAGI (reference sequence). Trimming took 0 bases from V and 7 from J, leaving 12 bases between them. CDR3 coding DNA: TGTGCCAGCAGTTACTCCCCGAGTCAGGGGACCCAGTACTTC. This gives the protein CASSYSPSQGTQYF.

This clone occurred once. The chain links TRBV7-2 to TRBJ1-5, with a tentative D call TRBD1 (6 bases). Trimming removed 5 bases from V and 4 bases from J, with 15 bases in between. The CDR3 contains 15 residues. From germline, CDR1 is SGHTA and CDR2 FQGNSA. The CDR3 here is CASSPQGFVNQPQHF. The CDR3 coding sequence is TGTGCCAGCAGCCCACAGGGTTTTGTTAATCAGCCCCAGCATTTT. The full variable domain, rest sourced from reference TRBV7-2 and TRBJ1-5, is GAGVSQSPSNKVTEKGKDVELRCDPISGHTALYWYRQSLGQGLEFLIYFQGNSAPDKSGLPSDRFSAERTGGSVSTLTIQRTQQEDSAVYLCASSPQGFVNQPQHFGDGTRLSIL.

This chain joins TRBV15 and TRBJ1-2; 10 positions match TRBD1. J gave up 6 bases and V 1 base, and 5 bases lay outside the gene matches. Looked up from germline, CDR1 is LNHNV and CDR2 is YYDKDF (reference sequence). CDR3 length equals 15 residues. In DNA, the CDR3 is TGTGCCACCAGCAGAGGACAGGGGGCGTCAAATGGCTACACCTTC. This translates into CATSRGQGASNGYTF.

The CDR3 DNA reads as TGTGCCAGCAGACGACTAGCGGGAGGGCCGGAGACCCAGTACTTC. It is translated as CASRRLAGGPETQYF. The V call is TRBV6-5, the J call TRBJ2-5; TRBD2 matches at 14 bases. Trimming at V came to 6 bases and at J to 5 bases, leaving 5 bases not matched to a gene. CDR3 size: 15 residues. CDR1 is MNHEY and CDR2 is SVGAGI in the germline V gene.

The genes are TRBV6-2 or TRBV6-3 and TRBJ1-5; 7 positions match TRBD1. With 2 bases clipped from V and 3 bases from J, the junction kept 4 bases outside the gene matches. Germline lookup yields CDR1 MNHEY and CDR2 SVGEGT. CDR3 length: 15 amino acids. This CDR3 reads CASSYIDRVNQPQHF. CDR3 sequence (DNA): TGTGCCAGCAGTTACATCGACAGGGTCAATCAGCCCCAGCATTTT.

The rearrangement links TRBV19 to TRBJ1-1, with D maybe TRBD1 (5 bases). CDR3 length: 13 amino acids. Germline CDR1 reads LNHDA; CDR2 reads SQIVND (reference sequence). Trimming shortened V by 1 base and J by 5 bases, and 8 bases separated the two germline ends. In nucleotides, the CDR3 is TGTGCCAGTAGTATAGTCGGGGGAACTGAAGCTTTCTTT. Protein: CASSIVGGTEAFF. The full variable domain, with the rest looked up from reference TRBV19 and TRBJ1-1, is DGGITQSPKYLFRKEGQNVTLSCEQNLNHDAMYWYRQDPGQGLRLIYYSQIVNDFQKGDIAEGYSVSREKKESFPLTVTSAQKNPTAFYLCASSIVGGTEAFFGQGTRLTVV.

The rearrangement joins TRBV6-2 or TRBV6-3 to TRBJ1-6; possible D gene TRBD1, 5 bases. Germline V gene lookup returns CDR1 MNHEY and CDR2 SVGEGT. The CDR3 consists of 18 residues. With 2 bases removed from V and 8 bases from J, the gap between germline ends came to 22 bases. This CDR3 reads CASSYLPPDSSSDSPLHF. As DNA, the CDR3 is TGTGCCAGCAGTTACCTCCCTCCTGACAGCTCTTCGGATTCACCCCTCCACTTT.

The chain joins TRBV28 to TRBJ1-2; D gene uncertain. Looked up from germline, CDR1 is MDHEN and CDR2 is SYDVKM. This CDR3 comprises 13 residues. Trimming left V 2 bases short and J 7 bases short, with 11 bases between. The CDR3 DNA reads TGTGCCAGCAGTTTAGGCAGGTACGGTGGCTACACCTTC. Encoded protein: CASSLGRYGGYTF.

This chain joins TRBV7-2 and TRBJ1-1, with TRBD1 matching 7 bases. The CDR3 has 15 residues. Germline values: CDR1 SGHTA, CDR2 FQGNSA. Trimming removed 5 bases from V and 3 bases from J; junction bases left unmatched: 9. The CDR3 loop reads CASSVGTARDTEAFF. CDR3 DNA sequence: TGTGCCAGCAGCGTCGGGACAGCCCGGGACACTGAAGCTTTCTTT.

Only one count was recorded for this clone. Additional DNA sequences in this sample encode the identical CDR3. The CDR3 DNA follows: TGTGCCAGCAGCGTTGGGGGGAGCGGAAATGAGCAGTTCTTC. This gives the protein CASSVGGSGNEQFF. The gene calls are TRBV9 and TRBJ2-1, with D possibly matching TRBD2 (6 bases). The germline V and J ends were trimmed by 2 bases and 7 bases, with 13 bases remaining between them. Germline-derived CDR1 and CDR2 are SGDLS and YYNGEE. The CDR3 totals 14 residues.

The V call is TRBV14, the J call TRBJ2-3, with TRBD2 matching 11 bases. CDR3 size: 18 residues. Trimming cost V 0 bases and J 1 base; bases outside gene matches: 6. Germline V gene data show CDR1 as SGHDN and CDR2 as FVKESK. The chain's CDR3 is CASSQDPLAGGGTDTQYF. The CDR3 region has the DNA TGTGCCAGCAGCCAAGATCCGCTAGCGGGAGGAGGCACAGATACGCAGTATTTT.

The genes are TRBV27 and TRBJ2-7; 9 bases are shared with TRBD1. The CDR3 runs to 17 residues. The V gene end was trimmed by 1 base and the J gene end by 4 bases; junction bases not matched to a gene: 11. Germline V gene data show CDR1 as MNHEY and CDR2 as SMNVEV (reference sequence). CDR3 in amino acids: CASSLYRQGDIRYEQYF. The CDR3 nucleotides read TGTGCCAGCAGTTTATATCGACAGGGGGATATTCGTTACGAGCAGTACTTC.

The rearrangement joins TRBV28 to TRBJ2-7, with 7 bases fitting TRBD2. The CDR3 is 12 amino acids. The V and J ends lost 8 bases and 3 bases, in that order; junction bases with no gene match: 4. Per germline, CDR1 MDHEN and CDR2 SYDVKM. This CDR3 is CASAGVDYEQYF. In DNA form, the CDR3 reads TGTGCCAGCGCGGGGGTGGACTACGAGCAGTACTTC.

The gene calls are TRBV6-1 and TRBJ2-5; D gene unclear. V lost 2 bases, J lost 5 bases, and 9 bases lay in between. The CDR3 loop spans 13 amino acids. CDR1 MNHNS and CDR2 SASEGT come from the germline V gene. As DNA, the CDR3 is TGTGCCAGCAGTGAAAACAGAGTGGAGACCCAGTACTTC. Translating gives CASSENRVETQYF.

The chain combines TRBV7-2 with TRBJ2-7, with 10 nucleotides matching TRBD2. V shed 5 bases and J 3 bases; nucleotides not matched to a gene: 4. CDR1 is SGHTA and CDR2 is FQGNSA in the germline V gene. The CDR3 extends over 14 amino acids. The CDR3 sequence: CASSRVAGGYEQYF. The CDR3 nucleotides read TGTGCCAGCAGCCGGGTAGCGGGAGGCTACGAGCAGTACTTC.

The chain uses TRBV19 and TRBJ2-3; 12 nucleotides agree with TRBD2. The CDR3 extends over 17 amino acids. V shed 4 bases, J shed 2 bases, and the junction held 7 bases outside the gene matches. Germline V gene data show CDR1 as LNHDA and CDR2 as SQIVND (reference sequence). The CDR3 sequence: CASSTPRTSGITDTQYF. DNA for the CDR3: TGTGCCAGTAGTACCCCCCGGACTAGCGGGATCACAGATACGCAGTATTTT.

The rearrangement links TRBV2 to TRBJ2-1, with 14 bases fitting TRBD2. J gave up 10 bases and V 1 base, and 6 bases lay outside the gene matches. This CDR3 is 16 amino acids long. Germline V gene lookup returns CDR1 SNHLY and CDR2 FYNNEI. The CDR3 sequence: CASSEGGLAGVIEQFF. In nucleotides, the CDR3 is TGTGCCAGCAGTGAAGGGGGACTAGCGGGAGTCATAGAGCAGTTCTTC.

V and J are TRBV10-3 and TRBJ2-5; 8 bases are a match to TRBD2. Trimming removed 0 bases from V and 0 bases from J; junction bases left unmatched: 3. CDR3 length equals 16 residues. Germline CDR1 reads ENHRY; CDR2 reads SYGVKD. The CDR3 loop is CAISESSSGYQETQYF. DNA of the CDR3: TGTGCCATCAGTGAGTCGTCTAGCGGGTACCAAGAGACCCAGTACTTC.

V is TRBV5-1 and J is TRBJ2-7, with TRBD1 identical over 10 bases. The CDR3 contains 16 residues. The trim removed 0 bases at V and 8 bases at J, leaving 11 bases unmatched. Germline-derived CDR1 and CDR2 are SGHRS and YFSETQ. This CDR3 reads CASSLALTGGYPKQYF. The CDR3 DNA is TGCGCCAGCAGCTTGGCCTTGACAGGGGGCTACCCCAAGCAGTACTTC.

This chain joins TRBV27 and TRBJ2-2; possible D gene TRBD1, 6 bases. Trimming removed 3 bases from V and 0 bases from J, with 8 bases in between. Germline CDR1 MNHEY, CDR2 SMNVEV (reference sequence). The CDR3 has 15 amino acids. The chain's CDR3 is CASSLDRTNTGELFF. CDR3 nucleotide sequence: TGTGCCAGCAGTTTGGACAGAACGAACACCGGGGAGCTGTTTTTT.

The genes are TRBV9 and TRBJ1-2; D remains unclear. CDR3 length: 13 amino acids. Germline CDR1 is SGDLS and CDR2 is YYNGEE. The germline V and J ends were trimmed by 0 bases and 4 bases, with 7 bases remaining between them. CDR3 bases: TGTGCCAGCAGCGTAGGGGCCGGCTATGGCTACACCTTC. Translated: CASSVGAGYGYTF.

This clone was seen more than once but under ten times. The chain has TRBV6-2 or TRBV6-3 and TRBJ1-5; 10 nucleotides line up with TRBD1. Germline CDR1 MNHEY, CDR2 SVGEGT. The V gene end was trimmed by 6 bases and the J gene end by 5 bases; junction bases not matched to a gene: 4. CDR3 length equals 14 residues. The CDR3 sequence: CASSPTGGDQPQHF. CDR3 in DNA: TGTGCCAGCAGCCCGACAGGGGGCGATCAGCCCCAGCATTTT.

For this clone: Compared with germline, one end of the junction differs, possibly owing to a read error. This chain links TRBV6-2 or TRBV6-3 with TRBJ2-7; D ambiguous. Germline V gene data show CDR1 as MNHEY and CDR2 as SVGEGT. This CDR3 is built from 14 residues. Here the CDR3 reads CASSYPGPFYDQYF. The CDR3, as DNA: TGTGCCAGCAGTTACCCGGGTCCTTTCTACGATCAGTACTTC.

The rearrangement joins TRBV27 to TRBJ1-1; no clear D. Germline V gene lookup returns CDR1 MNHEY and CDR2 SMNVEV (reference sequence). The CDR3 covers 13 residues. Deletions cut 8 bases from V and 6 bases from J, with 16 bases between. In nucleotides, the CDR3 is TGTGCCAGCTCTGACATTTGGGCCTCTGAAGCTTTCTTT. Residues: CASSDIWASEAFF.

This chain joins TRBV20-1 and TRBJ2-7, with a weak D call TRBD2 (6 bases). This CDR3 has 11 amino acids. Trimming took off 3 bases at V and 9 bases at J, with 12 bases between the two ends. Germline V gene lookup returns CDR1 DFQATT and CDR2 SNEGSKA (reference sequence). CDR3 DNA: TGCAGTGCTAGCACTAGCATTTGGCAGTACTTC. It codes for CSASTSIWQYF.

The chain has TRBV30 and TRBJ2-2; D call uncertain. CDR1 is GTSNPN and CDR2 is SVGIG in the germline V gene (reference sequence). V dropped 3 bases and J dropped 0 bases, with 8 bases sitting between them. The CDR3 is made up of 14 amino acids. CDR3 region: CAWREAPNTGELFF. CDR3 coding DNA: TGTGCCTGGAGGGAAGCGCCGAACACCGGGGAGCTGTTTTTT.